The rows below give T cell receptor beta chains drawn from one sample of a study of regulatory T cells in long-lasting Graves disease. TCRdb reprocessed the multiplex PCR reads with MiXCR, giving one entry per CDR3 protein. The sample consists of approximately 460,000 distinct CDR3 sequences, around 15% of them appearing once. A further study also used this sample, focusing on T cells in Graves' hyperthyroidism and ophthalmopathy.

Sequencing was performed on peripheral blood mononuclear cells (PBMCs), taken at new diagnosis, from a patient treated with antithyroid drugs. These receptors were taken from a woman under 40 with Graves disease. Both conserved end residues are part of each CDR3. A D gene is named only where the DNA matches it firmly. Size is omitted from some rows. Given values are once, few, many or a class for expanded clones.

j_call	d_call	v_call	clone_size	cdr3_aa	cdr3_nt
TRBJ2-2	-	TRBV28	-	CASSLEFGGPNTGELFF	TGTGCCAGCAGTTTAGAGTTCGGCGGACCGAACACCGGGGAGCTGTTTTTT
TRBJ1-4	-	TRBV28	many	CASNPTGFPEKLFF	TGTGCCAGCAACCCGACAGGCTTCCCCGAAAAACTGTTTTTT
TRBJ1-1	-	TRBV5-1	many	CASSLGPSTEAFF	TGTGCCAGCAGCTTGGGACCGTCAACTGAAGCTTTCTTT
TRBJ1-4	-	TRBV2	many	CAAKPGTTNEKLFF	TGTGCCGCCAAACCAGGGACAACTAATGAAAAACTGTTTTTT
TRBJ2-1	TRBD2	TRBV6-1	once	CASILAGTSGRFYNEQFF	TGTGCCAGCATCCTCGCCGGGACTAGCGGGAGATTTTACAATGAGCAGTTCTTC
TRBJ1-1	-	TRBV2	many	CASSEALDTSTEAFF	TGTGCCAGCAGTGAAGCGCTTGACACCAGCACTGAAGCTTTCTTT
TRBJ2-3	-	TRBV27	many	CASSFGDFSTDTQYF	TGTGCCAGCAGTTTTGGGGACTTTAGCACAGATACGCAGTATTTT
TRBJ1-2	TRBD1	TRBV3-1	many	CASSRVGTGGRGYTF	TGTGCCAGCAGCCGTGTCGGGACAGGGGGTAGGGGCTACACCTTC
TRBJ2-2	-	TRBV7-6	many	CASTPLGAGTGELFF	TGTGCCAGCACCCCTCTGGGGGCGGGCACCGGGGAGCTGTTTTTT
TRBJ1-1	-	TRBV5-1	many	CASSLSGSSFTEAFF	TGCGCCAGCAGCCTGTCAGGGTCATCGTTCACTGAAGCTTTCTTT
TRBJ2-1	TRBD2	TRBV12-3/TRBV12-4	many	CASSPSGTTYNEQFF	TGTGCCAGCAGTCCTAGCGGTACGACCTACAATGAGCAGTTCTTC
TRBJ2-7	TRBD1	TRBV7-2	many	CASSIPGTGFRERPYEQYF	TGTGCCAGCAGCATCCCAGGGACAGGGTTTCGGGAGCGACCCTACGAGCAGTACTTC
TRBJ2-3	-	TRBV30	many	CAWSAGLSTDTQYF	TGTGCCTGGAGTGCTGGCCTTAGCACAGATACGCAGTATTTT
TRBJ2-3	TRBD2	TRBV11-2	many	CASSLGTSGSFDTQYF	TGTGCCAGCAGCTTAGGGACTAGCGGGAGTTTCGATACGCAGTATTTT
TRBJ2-7	TRBD1	TRBV11-2	many	CASSLDQGAGDEQYF	TGTGCCAGCAGCTTAGATCAGGGGGCAGGGGACGAGCAGTACTTC
TRBJ2-1	TRBD2	TRBV6-1	-	CASSDRLAGGSNEQFF	TGTGCCAGCAGTGATAGGCTAGCGGGAGGATCCAATGAGCAGTTCTTC
TRBJ2-7	TRBD2	TRBV11-2	many	CASSWGLANAYEQYF	TGTGCCAGCAGCTGGGGACTAGCGAACGCCTACGAGCAGTACTTC
TRBJ2-6	-	TRBV11-3	many	CASSYTGANVLTF	TGTGCCAGCAGCTACACGGGGGCCAACGTCCTGACTTTC
TRBJ2-7	TRBD1	TRBV20-1	-	CSALKTGDLHEQYF	TGCAGTGCTCTTAAGACAGGGGACCTACACGAGCAGTACTTC
TRBJ2-3	TRBD2	TRBV7-9	many	CASSAQLAGGPTDTQYF	TGTGCCAGCAGCGCCCAACTAGCGGGAGGGCCCACAGATACGCAGTATTTT
TRBJ2-1	TRBD2	TRBV27	-	CASSLVSGADNEQFF	TGTGCCAGCAGTTTAGTTAGCGGGGCGGACAATGAGCAGTTCTTC
TRBJ1-2	-	TRBV28	many	CASSLVAYGYTF	TGTGCCAGCAGTTTAGTTGCCTATGGCTACACCTTC
TRBJ1-2	-	TRBV29-1	many	CSATRDIYGYTF	TGCAGCGCCACCCGGGACATCTATGGCTACACCTTC
TRBJ2-7	TRBD1	TRBV27	-	CASSTPGQPEGQYF	TGTGCCAGCAGTACTCCGGGACAGCCCGAGGGGCAGTACTTC
TRBJ2-5	TRBD2	TRBV7-6	few	CASSALAGGETQYF	TGTGCCAGCAGTGCACTAGCGGGAGGGGAAACCCAGTACTTC
TRBJ2-5	TRBD2	TRBV7-9	many	CASSPGTSGSWGGETQYF	TGTGCCAGCAGCCCCGGGACTAGCGGGAGCTGGGGGGGGGAGACCCAGTACTTC
TRBJ1-2	-	TRBV9	-	CASRGSHYGYTF	TGTGCCAGTCGTGGCAGCCACTATGGCTACACCTTC
TRBJ2-1	TRBD2	TRBV29-1	many	CSVELQREWNEQFF	TGCAGCGTTGAGCTACAGCGGGAGTGGAATGAGCAGTTCTTC